The clone carrying this TCR beta chain showed up just once. This sample is drawn from a study of blood T cell repertoires in COVID-19. Original processing notes: Using reference gene primer amplification, nucleated cell counts were estimated. This table comes from immunoSEQ multiplex PCR, and its TCRdb copy is limited to in-frame clones, with some not included. V and J calls and clone size are given by that table; D and trimming were obtained from the DNA. Here the sample spans fewer than 120,000 clones, over 65% being singletons. This TCR was sampled from a woman older than 75 with acute or convalescent COVID-19. Sample: peripheral blood.

CDR3 amino acids: CASSSDSLQETQYF. CDR3 nucleotides: TGTGCCAGCAGTTCGGACAGCCTTCAAGAGACCCAGTACTTC. This chain joins TRBV28 and TRBJ2-5; possible D gene TRBD1, 6 bases. The germline CDR1 and CDR2 sequences are MDHEN and SYDVKM. The CDR3 extends over 14 amino acids. V gave up 4 bases and J gave up 2 bases, with 11 bases separating them.